A single sample gave rise to the 3 T cell receptor beta chains below, sequenced in a study of T-cell memory formation after mild COVID-19. TCRdb called the 5' RACE reads again in MiXCR, with one record for every CDR3 protein. In the table there are about 470,000 distinct CDR3 sequences, roughly 23% of which are singletons. The sequencing sample was made of PBMCs or a T cell subset sorted from them (not recorded which). These receptors were obtained from an adult woman who had mild COVID-19 (a few samples of this study predate the infection). Cell type and time point are not known.

The chain uses TRBV11-2 and TRBJ2-3; 12 nucleotides match TRBD2. Germline CDR1 SGHAT, CDR2 FQNNGV. The CDR3 has 16 amino acids. After removal of 10 bases from V and 4 bases from J, the junction contained 12 bases not matched to a gene. The CDR3 DNA follows: TGTGCCACGATAAAGACTTCTAGCGGGGGGGCAGATACGCAGTATTTT. Translating gives CATIKTSSGGADTQYF.

The rearrangement links TRBV20-1 to TRBJ2-5, with D tentatively TRBD2 (7 bases). The germline gives CDR1 DFQATT, CDR2 SNEGSKA (reference sequence). The CDR3 runs 16 residues. Between the trimmed V and J ends, which lost 3 bases and 3 bases, there was a span of 20 bases. The CDR3 here is CSARVRGGGPKETQYF. In nucleotides, the CDR3 is TGCAGTGCTAGGGTGAGGGGCGGGGGCCCTAAAGAGACCCAGTACTTC.

This chain connects TRBV6-2 or TRBV6-3 to TRBJ2-3, with D hard to call. V shed 6 bases and J shed 0 bases, with 13 bases lying between them. Germline lookup yields CDR1 MNHEY and CDR2 SVGEGT. CDR3 length equals 15 residues. CDR3 in DNA: TGTGCCAGCAGCCCCACCCACCTAAGCACAGATACGCAGTATTTT. It encodes CASSPTHLSTDTQYF.